The present entry profiles one TCR beta chain with its context. The data originate from a study of blood T cell repertoires in COVID-19. Study background: COVID-19 samples, acute and convalescent, were from the United States, Italy and Spain. T cells, B-cell-depleted T cells, or PBMCs provided the cDNA or gDNA that served as material.

Methods used by the authors: Amplified reference gene primers provided the basis for estimating nucleated cell counts. TCRdb's copy holds only in-frame clones and misses some; the assay was immunoSEQ multiplex PCR. Clonal size and the V and J genes are those of that table, whereas D and trimming came from the DNA. The top ten hold 6.5% of the sample, which has over 300,000 clones, about 90% seen once. The CDR3 sequence is 19 residues long. The germline gives CDR1 MNHEY, CDR2 SVGEGT. The V gene end was trimmed by 2 bases and the J gene end by 5 bases; junction bases not matched to a gene: 18. The sample was peripheral blood. This TCR came from a young man with active or convalescent COVID-19. The J gene is TRBJ2-5, the V gene TRBV6-2 or TRBV6-3, with 9 bases that match TRBD2. The CDR3 here is CASSYRPERLAAKEETQYF. The CDR3 bases are TGTGCCAGCAGTTACCGTCCAGAAAGACTAGCGGCTAAGGAGGAGACCCAGTACTTC.